Given below is one TCR beta chain in context. This sample was included in a study of patients and donors after allogeneic stem cell transplantation. The CDR3 runs 15 residues. Germline loops: CDR1 SEHNR, CDR2 FQNEAQ (reference sequence). Trimming pared 5 bases from V and 1 base from J, leaving 15 bases between. TCRdb redid the calling of the RT-PCR reads with MiXCR, one entry per CDR3 protein. The sample lists fewer than 500,000 distinct CDR3 sequences, roughly 17% occurring once. Material: blood, either unsorted or a sorted T cell fraction (not recorded which). The genes are TRBV7-9 and TRBJ2-7, with TRBD2 as a possible D gene (5 bases). The sequence derives from a human donor who was either an allogeneic HSCT recipient or a stem cell or donor lymphocyte infusion donor (not recorded which). It is not recorded whose cells these are; they may come from a transplant donor. CDR3 bases: TGTGCCAGCAGCCTGACTATGAGGCAATCCTACGAGCAGTACTTC. Translating it yields CASSLTMRQSYEQYF.